In its sample, the clone carrying this T cell receptor (beta chain) was seen many times. What it binds is not known. This record belongs to a study of early T cells in non-severe SARS-CoV-2 infection. Study-level background: Sequencing of bulk RNA from unsorted whole blood was done, without chain pairing. Overall study findings and caveats: There was a bias toward anti-spike CD8 responses in VDJdb matching, which missed private and CD4 specificities.

Trimming removed 4 bases from V and 0 bases from J, with 13 bases in between. Germline loops: CDR1 SNHLY, CDR2 FYNNEI. The CDR3 loop spans 15 amino acids. Researchers attached unique molecular identifiers to individual cDNA molecules. Each CDR3 protein is one row after TCRdb ran MiXCR on the 5' RACE reads. The sample holds tens of thousands of distinct CDR3 sequences; roughly 5.4% are singletons and the top ten take roughly 30%. The clonotype was recovered from an adult who was a healthcare worker with PCR-confirmed SARS-CoV-2 infection or an uninfected control (not recorded which). Sequenced: whole blood. The chain couples TRBV2 to TRBJ2-7; perhaps TRBD2 as D (5 bases). The CDR3 loop is CASSGLALSSYEQYF. DNA for the CDR3: TGTGCCAGCAGTGGGCTAGCACTAAGCTCCTACGAGCAGTACTTC.